The next 32 T cell receptor beta chains were all read from a single sample in a study of T cell repertoires in cytomegalovirus infection. Which antigens these TCRs recognize remains unknown. Using its own MiXCR run on the reads, TCRdb lists one record per CDR3 protein. The sample has hundreds of thousands of distinct CDR3 sequences; about 30% are singletons. This specimen consisted of cultured PBMCs, obtained from culture after CMV antigen stimulation. These receptor sequences come from a human donor in good health (CMV status not recorded). Some clones in this sample may be carry-over from other donors' samples.

V and J are TRBV10-3 and TRBJ2-1, with TRBD1 as a possible D gene (5 bases). Germline values: CDR1 ENHRY, CDR2 SYGVKD. The CDR3 has 12 residues. Here the CDR3 reads CATGHPNNEQFF. Written as DNA, the CDR3 is TGTGCTACTGGACATCCTAACAATGAGCAGTTCTTC.

V and J are TRBV12-3 or TRBV12-4 and TRBJ1-2; 7 bases are shared with TRBD1. Trimming took 10 bases from V and 4 from J; bases not matched to a gene: 6. CDR3 length equals 12 residues. The CDR3 sequence: CANKTGTYGYTF. CDR3 coding DNA: TGTGCCAATAAGACAGGGACCTATGGCTACACCTTC.

The gene calls are TRBV6-1 and TRBJ2-1, with TRBD2 identical over 7 bases. The ends lost 5 bases at V and 7 bases at J; junction bases unmatched: 11. The CDR3 totals 15 residues. Germline CDR1 is MNHNS and CDR2 is SASEGT. Here the CDR3 reads CASSIRDYLENEQFF. The CDR3 DNA reads TGTGCCAGCAGTATCAGGGACTACCTTGAAAATGAGCAGTTCTTC.

V usage is TRBV29-1 and J usage is TRBJ1-1; no reliable D call. The CDR3 runs 12 residues. Trimming removed 4 bases from V and 4 bases from J, with 10 bases in between. CDR1 and CDR2 from the germline V gene are SQVTM and ANQGSEA. The CDR3 here is CSVAGQSTEAFF. The CDR3 DNA is TGCAGCGTTGCCGGGCAGAGCACTGAAGCTTTCTTT.

The V and J genes are TRBV7-9 and TRBJ2-3; D not resolved. Germline V lookup: CDR1 SEHNR, CDR2 FQNEAQ (reference sequence). CDR3 size: 16 residues. V was cut by 1 base and J by 0 bases, with 11 bases left in between. CDR3 in amino acids: CASSLGYGGSTDTQYF. The CDR3 DNA follows: TGTGCCAGCAGCTTAGGATATGGCGGTAGCACAGATACGCAGTATTTT.

This clonotype was seen a handful of times. The chain links TRBV4-1 to TRBJ2-1; no clear D. Germline CDR1 MGHRA, CDR2 YSYEKL. This CDR3 region has 14 residues. Trimming took off 3 bases at V and 10 bases at J, with 16 bases between the two ends. CDR3 sequence reads: CASSQGLTPNEQFF. The CDR3 bases are TGCGCCAGCAGCCAGGGTTTAACGCCGAACGAGCAGTTCTTC.

At least ten counts were recorded for this clonotype. The rearrangement links TRBV7-2 to TRBJ2-1, with a tentative D call TRBD1 (5 bases). The CDR3 is made up of 15 amino acids. V was trimmed by 3 bases and J by 0 bases, leaving 9 bases between them. Germline loops: CDR1 SGHTA, CDR2 FQGNSA. CDR3 nucleotides: TGTGCCAGCAGCTTCGGCAGGGACTCCTACAATGAGCAGTTCTTC. It yields the protein CASSFGRDSYNEQFF. Full variable domain (remainder filled in from reference TRBV7-2 and TRBJ2-1): GAGVSQSPSNKVTEKGKDVELRCDPISGHTALYWYRQSLGQGLEFLIYFQGNSAPDKSGLPSDRFSAERTGGSVSTLTIQRTQQEDSAVYLCASSFGRDSYNEQFFGPGTRLTVL.

This clonotype was detected a few times. The gene calls are TRBV11-2 and TRBJ1-4; unclear D gene. V was trimmed by 1 base and J by 13 bases, leaving 10 bases between them. Germline-derived CDR1 and CDR2 are SGHAT and FQNNGV. The length of the CDR3 is 12 residues. The CDR3 loop is CASSLVLDRLFF. CDR3 in DNA: TGTGCCAGCAGCTTAGTGCTGGATAGACTGTTTTTT.

The chain employs TRBV6-1 and TRBJ2-3, with D perhaps TRBD1 or TRBD2 (5 bases each). This CDR3 is 17 amino acids long. Per the germline V gene, CDR1 is MNHNS and CDR2 is SASEGT. Trimming took off 3 bases at V and 2 bases at J, with 18 bases between the two ends. CDR3 nucleotide sequence: TGTGCCAGCAGTGATGTTCCGGGACCACCTTACACAGATACGCAGTATTTT. Its translation is CASSDVPGPPYTDTQYF.

This clonotype was detected ten times or more. V is TRBV7-2 and J is TRBJ1-2; no clear D. The germline gives CDR1 SGHTA, CDR2 FQGNSA. This CDR3 is built from 12 residues. V lost 2 bases to trimming and J lost 8 bases, with 9 bases between them. For the CDR3, the DNA is TGTGCCAGCAGCTTATATGGTGAAGGCTACACCTTC. Protein: CASSLYGEGYTF.

The chain uses TRBV7-6 and TRBJ2-1; 9 bases line up with TRBD2. This CDR3 contains 15 residues. V lost 10 bases to trimming and J lost 3 bases; unmatched junction nucleotides: 10. The V gene's germline CDR1 is SGHVS and CDR2 FNYEAQ. This CDR3 is CATTSLAGSYNEQFF. The DNA for the CDR3 is TGTGCCACCACATCCCTAGCGGGGAGCTACAATGAGCAGTTCTTC.

The chain uses TRBV19 and TRBJ2-1; 8 positions agree with TRBD2. The trim removed 6 bases at V and 0 bases at J, leaving 13 bases unmatched. Germline lookup yields CDR1 LNHDA and CDR2 SQIVND (reference sequence). This CDR3 is built from 18 residues. CDR3 sequence reads: CASRNPRGGKSSYNEQFF. The CDR3 nucleotides are TGTGCCAGTAGAAACCCCCGGGGGGGGAAGAGCTCCTACAATGAGCAGTTCTTC.

This clonotype was counted at least ten times. The genes are TRBV7-8 and TRBJ1-1; D not certain. Trimming removed 5 bases from V and 1 base from J, with 11 bases in between. The CDR3 is made up of 14 amino acids. Germline assignment: CDR1 SGHVS and CDR2 FQNEAQ. Here the CDR3 DNA reads TGTGCCAGCAGCCACGACCGCCAGAACACTGAAGCTTTCTTT. Residues: CASSHDRQNTEAFF.

The chain links TRBV20-1 to TRBJ2-7, with TRBD2 identical over 11 bases. This CDR3 spans 15 amino acids. CDR1 and CDR2 from the germline V gene are DFQATT and SNEGSKA (reference sequence). V was clipped by 6 bases and J by 2 bases; unmatched bases: 9. CDR3 in amino acids: CSATDSGRATYEQYF. In DNA, the CDR3 is TGCAGTGCAACCGATAGCGGGAGGGCCACCTACGAGCAGTACTTC.

The chain is built from TRBV5-5 and TRBJ2-7; TRBD2 aligns across 7 bases. CDR1 and CDR2 (germline): SGHKS, YYEKEE (reference sequence). The ends lost 4 bases at V and 0 bases at J; junction bases unmatched: 16. The CDR3 sequence is 18 residues long. The CDR3, as DNA: TGTGCCAGCAGCCATCTACCCACCTTACTAGCGCGCTCCTACGAGCAGTACTTC. As protein: CASSHLPTLLARSYEQYF. Using reference TRBV5-5 and TRBJ2-7 for the parts outside the CDR3, the full variable domain is DAGVTQSPTHLIKTRGQQVTLRCSPISGHKSVSWYQQVLGQGPQFIFQYYEKEERGRGNFPDRFSARQFPNYSSELNVNALLLGDSALYLCASSHLPTLLARSYEQYFGPGTRLTVT.

V is TRBV7-9 and J is TRBJ2-3; no clear D gene. Trimming left V 5 bases short and J 6 bases short, with 12 bases between. Germline assignment: CDR1 SEHNR and CDR2 FQNEAQ (reference sequence). The CDR3 is 13 residues long. CDR3 DNA sequence: TGTGCCAGCAGCATACGGACGCCCGATACGCAGTATTTT. It is translated as CASSIRTPDTQYF.

J is TRBJ2-1 and V is TRBV6-2 or TRBV6-3, with 8 bases that match TRBD2. Looked up from germline, CDR1 is MNHEY and CDR2 is SVGEGT. V lost 2 bases and J lost 8; bases outside the gene matches: 8. The CDR3 runs 15 residues. The CDR3 DNA sequence: TGTGCCAGCAGTTACCAGGGACTAGTAGGGGATGAGCAGTTCTTC. Residues: CASSYQGLVGDEQFF.

This chain links TRBV6-1 with TRBJ2-7; perhaps D is TRBD1 or TRBD2 (6 bases each). CDR1 is MNHNS, CDR2 SASEGT, per germline. This CDR3 is built from 12 residues. The CDR3 nucleotides read TGTGGTGCGACCGGGGGCTTACGCGAGCAGTACTTC. It codes for CGATGGLREQYF.

This sequence joins TRBV7-2 and TRBJ2-1, with 9 positions matching TRBD2. CDR1 and CDR2 (germline): SGHTA, FQGNSA. The CDR3 sequence is 16 residues long. V shed 5 bases, J shed 3 bases, and the junction held 8 bases outside the gene matches. CDR3 sequence reads: CASSALAGEYYNEQFF. The CDR3 nucleotides read TGTGCCAGCAGCGCCTTAGCGGGGGAGTACTACAATGAGCAGTTCTTC.

CDR3 nucleotides: TGTGCCACCCACGGACAGGAGAACACTGAAGCTTTCTTT. Translating it yields CATHGQENTEAFF. The rearrangement uses TRBV10-3 and TRBJ1-1; 7 bases are shared with TRBD1. The CDR3 totals 13 residues. Trimming at V came to 10 bases and at J to 1 base, leaving 6 bases not matched to a gene. Germline CDR1 and CDR2: ENHRY and SYGVKD.

The V call is TRBV27, the J call TRBJ2-2, with 9 bases lining up with TRBD2. J was trimmed by 5 bases and V by 6 bases; bases with no gene match: 13. The CDR3 is 17 residues long. Germline V gives CDR1 MNHEY, CDR2 SMNVEV (reference sequence). The CDR3 here is CASSRRGGRAGTGELFF. DNA for the CDR3: TGTGCCAGCAGCCGCAGGGGCGGGAGGGCAGGGACCGGGGAGCTGTTTTTT.

In its sample, this clonotype was seen many times. This rearrangement joins TRBV7-2 to TRBJ1-2; D is possibly TRBD1 (6 bases). V gave up 8 bases and J gave up 3 bases, with 7 bases separating them. The germline V gene has CDR1 SGHTA and CDR2 FQGNSA. CDR3 length equals 11 residues. CDR3 nucleotide sequence: TGTGCCAGCCGACAGGACTATGGCTACACCTTC. Its translation: CASRQDYGYTF.

This clonotype has just a few counts. The chain combines TRBV4-3 with TRBJ1-1; maybe TRBD1 (5 bases). V was trimmed by 0 bases and J by 1 base, leaving 15 bases between them. This CDR3 spans 17 amino acids. The germline V gene encodes CDR1 LGHNA and CDR2 YSLEER. Here the CDR3 reads CASSQDYRGRRNTEAFF. The CDR3 DNA is TGCGCCAGCAGCCAAGATTACCGGGGACGGAGGAACACTGAAGCTTTCTTT.

This clonotype has more than one count but fewer than ten. The genes are TRBV6-1 and TRBJ1-5; D remains ambiguous. This CDR3 has 15 amino acids. Germline-derived CDR1 and CDR2 are MNHNS and SASEGT. The CDR3 loop reads CAREAEKLGNQPQHF. CDR3 sequence (DNA): TGTGCAAGAGAGGCGGAAAAGTTGGGCAATCAGCCCCAGCATTTT.

This clonotype has only a few counts. V and J are TRBV7-8 and TRBJ2-3; 11 bases are a match to TRBD2. The CDR3 has 16 residues. The trim removed 5 bases at V and 2 bases at J, leaving 6 bases unmatched. In germline, CDR1 is SGHVS, CDR2 FQNEAQ. The CDR3 protein is CASSRGTSGNTDTQYF. CDR3 in DNA: TGTGCCAGCAGCCGGGGGACTAGCGGAAACACAGATACGCAGTATTTT.

This clonotype was counted a few times. CDR3 loop: CASSPPTNQETQYF. CDR3 nucleotides: TGTGCCAGCTCACCACCTACAAACCAAGAGACCCAGTACTTC. This chain uses TRBV18 with TRBJ2-5, with unresolved D. V lost 0 bases and J lost 0, with 5 bases in between. Germline CDR1 KGHSH, CDR2 LQKENI. CDR3 length equals 14 residues.

The rearrangement links TRBV10-3 to TRBJ1-5, with 7 positions matching TRBD1. Looked up from germline, CDR1 is ENHRY and CDR2 is SYGVKD. The V segment lost 0 bases and the J segment 2 bases; nucleotides outside the gene matches: 1. The CDR3 is made up of 15 amino acids. The DNA for the CDR3 is TGTGCCATCAGTGAGTCAGGGACAGGCAATCAGCCCCAGCATTTT. It yields the protein CAISESGTGNQPQHF.

The J gene is TRBJ2-7, the V gene TRBV7-4; 8 bases line up with TRBD1. Trimming cost V 8 bases and J 6 bases; bases outside gene matches: 12. The CDR3 is 14 amino acids. The germline V gene encodes CDR1 SGHVT and CDR2 SQSDAQ. DNA of the CDR3: TGTGCCAGCGGGGCCGGGGACAGGACGGGCGAGCAGTACTTC. Encoded protein: CASGAGDRTGEQYF.

This clonotype came up a few times. The V call is TRBV5-6, the J call TRBJ1-1; D might be TRBD1 (5 bases). This CDR3 region has 12 residues. V shed 7 bases and J shed 6 bases, with 13 bases lying between them. In germline, CDR1 is SGHDT, CDR2 YYEEEE. The CDR3 here is CASGGDESEAFF. The DNA for the CDR3 is TGTGCCAGCGGCGGGGACGAATCTGAAGCTTTCTTT.

The gene calls are TRBV10-3 and TRBJ1-1; 7 bases fit TRBD1. The CDR3 runs 15 residues. With 0 bases clipped from V and 5 bases from J, the junction kept 6 bases outside the gene matches. Looked up from germline, CDR1 is ENHRY and CDR2 is SYGVKD. CDR3: CAISESRRGVTEAFF. The DNA of the CDR3 is TGTGCCATCAGTGAGTCGCGCAGGGGGGTTACTGAAGCTTTCTTT.

This clonotype was detected a few times. This chain connects TRBV7-2 to TRBJ2-7; D is possibly TRBD1 or TRBD2 (6 bases each). The CDR3 consists of 13 residues. Trimming cost V 7 bases and J 5 bases, with 15 bases left between them. CDR1 is SGHTA, CDR2 FQGNSA, per germline. The CDR3 DNA follows: TGTGCCAGCACCTCCCAGAGGGGGGACGAGCAGTACTTC. Amino acids: CASTSQRGDEQYF.

This clonotype was picked up a small number of times. This rearrangement joins TRBV6-1 to TRBJ2-2; D remains ambiguous. Germline V CDR1 and CDR2: MNHNS, SASEGT. CDR3 length: 15 residues. The V gene lost 6 bases and the J gene lost 4 bases, with 15 bases spanning the gap. Here the CDR3 reads CASRVQASGTGELFF. The CDR3 DNA is TGTGCCAGCAGGGTTCAGGCCTCGGGCACCGGGGAGCTGTTTTTT.